Listed below are T cell receptor beta chains from one sample, sequenced in a study of glioma-infiltrating T cells. Each CDR3 protein is one row after TCRdb ran MiXCR on the multiplex PCR reads. Among about 130,000 distinct CDR3 sequences, around 23% were seen once, and the ten largest hold roughly 15%. What was sequenced was glioma tissue, nonneoplastic brain tissue, or PBMCs (not recorded which). These receptors originate from a human donor with low-grade glioma or glioblastoma, undergoing nonglioma brain surgery, or in good health (not recorded which). Each CDR3 is given with its conserved first and last residue. A D gene is named only where the DNA matches it firmly. A clone size is listed for some rows: how often the clone was seen (once, few, many), or a class if it is expanded.

D gene,V gene,clone size,J gene,CDR3 protein,CDR3 DNA
NA,TRBV28,many,TRBJ1-2,CASSLNYRSNYGYTF,TGCGCCAGCAGTTTAAACTACAGATCTAACTATGGCTACACCTTC
NA,TRBV7-9,many,TRBJ2-5,CASSSVGGTQYF,TGTGCCAGCAGCTCCGTAGGGGGGACCCAGTACTTC
NA,TRBV19,few,TRBJ2-5,CASAGGAGQQETQYF,TGTGCCAGTGCCGGGGGAGCCGGTCAGCAAGAGACCCAGTACTTC
NA,TRBV27,many,TRBJ1-2,CASSSAQLYGYTF,TGTGCCAGCAGTTCTGCCCAGCTGTATGGCTACACCTTC
NA,TRBV12-3/TRBV12-4,many,TRBJ1-2,CASSQVESYTF,TGTGCCAGCAGCCAGGTGGAGAGCTACACCTTC
NA,TRBV20-1,many,TRBJ1-5,CSATTEGDQPQHF,TGCAGTGCTACCACGGAGGGAGATCAGCCCCAGCATTTT
TRBD2,TRBV28,many,TRBJ2-1,CASSVVGLAGANEQFF,TGTGCCAGCAGCGTAGTGGGACTAGCGGGAGCCAATGAGCAGTTCTTC
TRBD1,TRBV12-3/TRBV12-4,many,TRBJ1-3,CASSLTRDRLNTIYF,TGTGCCAGCAGTTTAACCCGGGACAGGTTAAACACCATATATTTT
NA,TRBV9,NA,TRBJ1-5,CASSTGLAQPQHF,TGTGCCAGCAGCACAGGCTTAGCGCAGCCCCAGCATTTT
NA,TRBV12-5,NA,TRBJ1-2,CAIGLCKSLSGYGYTF,TGTGCTATTGGTTTGTGTAAGTCCCTATCGGGCTATGGCTACACCTTC
TRBD1,TRBV20-1,many,TRBJ1-5,CSASQGAGGNQPQHF,TGCAGTGCTAGTCAGGGGGCAGGAGGCAATCAGCCCCAGCATTTT
NA,TRBV6-1,many,TRBJ2-5,CASSTPGTEKETQYF,TGTGCCAGCAGTACCCCCGGGACTGAAAAAGAGACCCAGTACTTC
TRBD2,TRBV4-1,many,TRBJ2-3,CASSSAGVTDTQYF,TGCGCCAGCAGCTCAGCGGGAGTAACAGATACGCAGTATTTT
TRBD2,TRBV28,many,TRBJ2-7,CASSIGLELYEQYF,TGTGCCAGCAGTATAGGACTAGAGCTATACGAGCAGTACTTC
NA,TRBV27,medium-sized,TRBJ2-1,CASSTSLSAGNEQFF,TGTGCCAGCAGTACCTCCCTTAGCGCTGGAAATGAGCAGTTCTTC
NA,TRBV7-2,many,TRBJ2-1,CASSRLYNEQFF,TGTGCCAGCAGCCGACTGTACAATGAGCAGTTCTTC
NA,TRBV24-1,many,TRBJ2-1,CATSDYAAQGDDEQFF,TGTGCCACCAGTGATTACGCTGCGCAGGGTGACGATGAGCAGTTCTTC
NA,TRBV4-2,NA,TRBJ2-3,CASRQDPTDTQYF,TGTGCCAGCAGACAAGATCCCACAGATACGCAGTATTTT
NA,TRBV5-1,NA,TRBJ2-7,CASSLEAQASSYEKYF,TGCGCCAGCAGCTTAGAGGCCCAGGCGAGCTCCTACGAGAAGTACTTC
NA,TRBV28,many,TRBJ2-1,CATSYNEQFF,TGTGCCACATCGTACAATGAGCAGTTCTTC
TRBD1,TRBV14,many,TRBJ2-3,CASSPKGQGGTDTQYF,TGTGCCAGCAGTCCCAAAGGACAGGGAGGCACAGATACGCAGTATTTT
TRBD2,TRBV27,few,TRBJ2-1,CASGITGGYNEQFF,TGTGCCAGCGGTATAACGGGAGGTTACAATGAGCAGTTCTTC
NA,TRBV3-1,many,TRBJ2-2,CASSPTSGTGELFF,TGTGCCAGCAGTCCCACGAGCGGAACCGGGGAGCTGTTTTTT
NA,TRBV7-9,few,TRBJ2-1,CASSFVRGNNEQFF,TGTGCCAGCAGCTTCGTTCGGGGAAACAATGAGCAGTTCTTC
TRBD2,TRBV20-1,many,TRBJ2-1,CSAQTSEAYNEQFF,TGCAGTGCTCAGACTAGCGAAGCCTACAATGAGCAGTTCTTC